The present TCR beta chain was sequenced within a study of blood T cells in healthy people across ages. Samples each had at least 6 micrograms of total RNA extracted. This clonotype was seen a handful of times. This CDR3 spans 13 amino acids. Per germline, CDR1 DFQATT and CDR2 SNEGSKA (reference sequence). V was trimmed by 4 bases and J by 6 bases, leaving 10 bases between them. The authors ran a second PCR of 7 to 11 cycles using a sample-barcoded 5' primer and a J-beta primer mix. Each single sample gave us at least 2.5 million CDR3-containing paired-end reads. MiXCR, run by TCRdb on the 5' RACE reads, gives a single entry per CDR3 protein. The profile shows just under 900,000 distinct CDR3 sequences, 25% to 30% of them singletons.

The rearrangement uses TRBV20-1 and TRBJ1-6; D is perhaps TRBD1 (6 bases). The sequenced material came from blood. This TCR was sampled from a woman over 75 in good health. The CDR3 DNA sequence: TGCAGTGCTAAAGGACAGCTTAATTCACCCCTCCACTTT. Encoded protein: CSAKGQLNSPLHF.